This TCR beta chain was observed in a study of blood T cell repertoires in COVID-19. Study in general: The cDNA or gDNA used as material had been derived from T cells, B-cell-depleted T cells, or PBMCs.

Per the original data handling: For nucleated cells, counts were estimated from reference gene primer amplification. Only in-frame clones appear in the TCRdb table, and some are missing; sequencing was by immunoSEQ multiplex PCR. The DNA gave D and trimming, while V, J and clone size come from that table. The table shows 100,000 or so clones, with roughly 80% occurring only once. Trimming stripped 3 bases from V and 2 bases from J, with 14 bases between. The CDR3 runs 16 residues. Germline V gives CDR1 KGHSH, CDR2 LQKENI. Input material: peripheral blood. V usage is TRBV18 and J usage is TRBJ1-3, with a possible D match to TRBD1 (5 bases). The receptor comes from a human donor in a cohort sampled during active COVID-19. CDR3: CASSPSGLRAGNTIYF. The DNA for the CDR3 is TGTGCCAGCTCACCGAGCGGGCTCAGGGCTGGAAACACCATATATTTT.